What follows are 29 T cell receptor beta chains derived from one specimen sequenced in a study of T-cell memory formation after mild COVID-19. TCRdb called the 5' RACE reads again in MiXCR, with one record for every CDR3 protein. This sample has 170,000 or so distinct CDR3 sequences; around 21% occur once, and the top ten carry more than 20%. What was sequenced was PBMCs or a T cell subset sorted from them (not recorded which). The receptors come from an adult woman who had mild COVID-19 (a few samples of this study predate the infection). Cell type and time point are not known.

Here the CDR3 reads CATSGVSYSHGYTF. Written as DNA, the CDR3 is TGTGCCACCAGTGGGGTCAGCTATTCCCATGGCTACACCTTC. The chain links TRBV24-1 to TRBJ1-2; D ambiguous. V was cut by 5 bases and J by 6 bases, with 15 bases left in between. Germline-derived CDR1 and CDR2 are KGHDR and SFDVKD. The CDR3 consists of 14 residues.

This clonotype has more than one count but fewer than ten. V and J are TRBV6-1 and TRBJ2-6; weak D call: TRBD1 (5 bases). The CDR3 spans 14 residues. Trimming took 7 bases from V and 3 from J, leaving 10 bases between them. The germline V gene has CDR1 MNHNS and CDR2 SASEGT. The DNA of the CDR3 is TGTGCCAGCAACCAGGGCTATGGGGCCAACGTCCTGACTTTC. This codes for CASNQGYGANVLTF.

This chain links TRBV4-1 with TRBJ1-2; no firm D call. V was pared by 1 base and J by 2 bases, with 11 bases between. The CDR3 runs 15 residues. CDR1 is MGHRA and CDR2 is YSYEKL in the germline V gene. The CDR3 loop reads CASSQGWSENYGYTF. The CDR3 DNA is TGCGCCAGCAGCCAAGGCTGGAGCGAAAACTATGGCTACACCTTC.

This clonotype turned up a few times. The chain combines TRBV6-1 with TRBJ1-1; no clear D gene. V was clipped by 1 base and J by 4 bases, with 13 bases between them. Germline assignment: CDR1 MNHNS and CDR2 SASEGT. This CDR3 has 15 amino acids. DNA of the CDR3: TGTGCCAGCAGTGAAGATCCGGGTTTAGTCACTGAAGCTTTCTTT. Protein product: CASSEDPGLVTEAFF.

The rearrangement links TRBV27 to TRBJ2-7; tentatively, D is TRBD1 or TRBD2 (5 bases each). Germline CDR1 and CDR2: MNHEY and SMNVEV (reference sequence). Deletions cut 5 bases from V and 0 bases from J, with 8 bases between. The CDR3 extends over 13 amino acids. The CDR3 region has the DNA TGTGCCAGCAGTCGGGACGGCTCCTACGAGCAGTACTTC. This codes for CASSRDGSYEQYF.

The genes are TRBV29-1 and TRBJ2-2; 7 bases line up with TRBD1. The junction had 3 bases not matched to a gene; V was cut back by 5 bases and J by 6 bases. The CDR3 consists of 12 residues. Germline lookup yields CDR1 SQVTM and CDR2 ANQGSEA. The CDR3 nucleotides read TGCAGCGTTCCGAGGGGGCCCGGGGAGCTGTTTTTT. Its protein product is CSVPRGPGELFF.

The J gene is TRBJ2-3, the V gene TRBV2; D uncertain. The CDR3 totals 19 residues. Germline CDR1 and CDR2: SNHLY and FYNNEI. V lost 0 bases, J lost 4 bases, and 23 bases lay in between. The CDR3 region has the DNA TGTGCCAGCAGTGAAGCTGGAACTCTTCTCGCCCGGAAGTCAGATACGCAGTATTTT. Translating gives CASSEAGTLLARKSDTQYF.

The rearrangement uses TRBV4-2 and TRBJ2-7; TRBD2 matches 8 bases. The CDR3 runs to 15 residues. Trimming cost V 8 bases and J 2 bases; bases outside gene matches: 11. Germline V gene data show CDR1 as LGHNA and CDR2 as YNFKEQ. The CDR3: CASAPRASGPYEQYF. CDR3 sequence (DNA): TGTGCCAGCGCACCTCGGGCTAGCGGGCCCTACGAGCAGTACTTC.

The rearrangement joins TRBV21-1 to TRBJ2-7; the table's D call, TRBD1, was not checked against the DNA. TRBV21-1 is tagged as a pseudogene. The CDR3 contains 14 residues. CDR3 residues: CASNLGQVWYEQYF. In DNA, the CDR3 is TGTGCCAGCAACCTGGGACAGGTCTGGTACGAGCAGTACTTC.

The CDR3 loop is CASSPRRGLETQYF. The CDR3 DNA reads as TGTGCCAGCAGCCCTCGGCGGGGGCTAGAGACCCAGTACTTC. V gene TRBV7-7 combines with J gene TRBJ2-5; tentative D call: TRBD2 (7 bases). This CDR3 is 14 amino acids long. Per the germline V gene, CDR1 is SSHAT and CDR2 is FNYEAQ (reference sequence). With 5 bases removed from V and 4 bases from J, the gap between germline ends came to 14 bases.

The V and J genes are TRBV23-1 and TRBJ2-7; 10 nucleotides match TRBD1. TRBV23-1 is given ORF status, its function remaining uncertain. The CDR3 runs to 15 residues. J lost 2 bases, V lost 6 bases, and 7 bases had no gene match. The CDR3 is CASSPRDRGTYEQYF. CDR3 in DNA: TGCGCCAGCAGCCCGAGGGACAGGGGCACCTACGAGCAGTACTTC.

The rearrangement joins TRBV14 to TRBJ2-3; 7 nucleotides match TRBD1. The germline CDR1 and CDR2 sequences are SGHDN and FVKESK. Germline trimming cut 0 bases from V and 3 bases from J; bases unmatched to any gene: 3. The CDR3 extends over 15 amino acids. Here the CDR3 reads CASSQDETGTDTQYF. The DNA for the CDR3 is TGTGCCAGCAGCCAAGACGAGACAGGGACAGATACGCAGTATTTT.

The V and J genes are TRBV7-2 and TRBJ2-7; D remains unclear. The length of the CDR3 is 12 residues. Trimming pared 3 bases from V and 3 bases from J, leaving 6 bases between. CDR1 SGHTA and CDR2 FQGNSA come from the germline V gene. CDR3 residues: CASSFPNYEQYF. The DNA of the CDR3 is TGTGCCAGCAGCTTCCCGAACTACGAGCAGTACTTC.

The chain is built from TRBV20-1 and TRBJ2-3; D possibly corresponds to TRBD2 (6 bases). V was shortened by 3 bases and J by 4 bases, with 11 bases between the two germline ends. This CDR3 is 13 amino acids long. Germline-derived CDR1 and CDR2 are DFQATT and SNEGSKA (reference sequence). In nucleotides, the CDR3 is TGCAGTGCTAGTCTTCCGGGGGCAGATACGCAGTATTTT. Translating it yields CSASLPGADTQYF.

The CDR3 DNA reads as TGCAGTGCTCTGATGAACACTGAAGCTTTCTTT. Amino acid sequence: CSALMNTEAFF. The gene calls are TRBV20-1 and TRBJ1-1, with D unresolved. Deletions cut 5 bases from V and 0 bases from J, with 4 bases between. Germline values: CDR1 DFQATT, CDR2 SNEGSKA (reference sequence). The CDR3 loop spans 11 amino acids.

In nucleotides, the CDR3 is TGTGCCAGCAGCCGGACTAGCGGGATCTCCTACAATGAGCAGTTCTTC. Translated, it gives CASSRTSGISYNEQFF. The chain joins TRBV7-9 to TRBJ2-1, with TRBD2 identical over 12 bases. The CDR3 sequence is 16 residues long. J gave up 0 bases and V 5 bases, and 2 bases lay outside the gene matches. CDR1 is SEHNR and CDR2 is FQNEAQ in the germline V gene (reference sequence).

This sequence joins TRBV12-5 and TRBJ2-1; D is possibly TRBD2 (6 bases). V lost 5 bases, J lost 1 base, and 12 bases lay in between. Germline lookup yields CDR1 LGHNT and CDR2 FRNRAP. The CDR3 extends over 15 amino acids. The DNA for the CDR3 is TGTGCTAGTGGTGGTTCCGGGGGATCCTACAATGAGCAGTTCTTC. Translated, it gives CASGGSGGSYNEQFF.

This clonotype showed up just a few times. V is TRBV18 and J is TRBJ2-1; 12 nucleotides match TRBD2. V lost 5 bases and J lost 8; bases outside the gene matches: 10. The germline V gene encodes CDR1 KGHSH and CDR2 LQKENI. The CDR3 is 16 amino acids. The CDR3 is CASSANLAGGDDEQFF. In DNA, the CDR3 is TGTGCCAGCTCAGCCAACCTAGCGGGAGGGGACGATGAGCAGTTCTTC.

There are a few counts of this clonotype. The chain employs TRBV12-3 or TRBV12-4 and TRBJ1-3; unclear D gene. The CDR3 spans 14 residues. V lost 3 bases to trimming and J lost 3 bases, with 9 bases between them. CDR3: CASSLSGLGNTIYF. Here the CDR3 DNA reads TGTGCCAGCAGTTTGTCAGGTCTTGGAAACACCATATATTTT.

The V and J genes are TRBV4-2 and TRBJ2-7, with 9 bases lining up with TRBD2. V was pared by 3 bases and J by 1 base, with 7 bases of the junction left unmatched. Per the germline V gene, CDR1 is LGHNA and CDR2 is YNFKEQ. The CDR3 contains 16 residues. CDR3: CASSHRTSGRSYEQYF. CDR3 sequence (DNA): TGTGCCAGCAGCCACCGCACTAGCGGGCGGTCCTACGAGCAGTACTTC.

V and J are TRBV7-9 and TRBJ2-2, with D hard to call. CDR1 SEHNR and CDR2 FQNEAQ come from the germline V gene (reference sequence). The V gene lost 2 bases and the J gene lost 8 bases, with 6 bases spanning the gap. This CDR3 region has 12 residues. For the CDR3, the DNA is TGTGCCAGCAGCTTAAGACTTGGGGAGCTGTTTTTT. This translates into CASSLRLGELFF.

The J gene is TRBJ2-1, the V gene TRBV6-2 or TRBV6-3; 8 bases agree with TRBD2. Unmatched junction bases numbered 6, after V lost 10 bases and J lost 4 bases. The CDR3 is 13 amino acids. The germline gives CDR1 MNHEY, CDR2 SVGEGT. In nucleotides, the CDR3 is TGTGCCATAGAACGGGGGGGTTACAATGAGCAGTTCTTC. Protein: CAIERGGYNEQFF.

This clonotype was picked up a small number of times. The chain has TRBV7-3 and TRBJ2-7; 8 nucleotides line up with TRBD2. The length of the CDR3 is 14 residues. V trimming: 3 bases; J trimming: 5 bases; junction bases outside the gene matches: 6. The germline CDR1 and CDR2 sequences are SGHTA and FQGTGA. The CDR3 nucleotides are TGTGCCAGCAGCTTTCTCGGGGGGGCGGACGAGCAGTACTTC. It codes for CASSFLGGADEQYF.

The chain carries TRBV24-1 and TRBJ2-1; 9 bases map to TRBD2. Germline values: CDR1 KGHDR, CDR2 SFDVKD. There are 16 residues in the CDR3. The V and J ends lost 0 bases and 7 bases, in that order; junction bases with no gene match: 6. In DNA form, the CDR3 reads TGTGCCACCAGTGATTTGGGGGTAGCGGGAGTAAATGAGCAGTTCTTC. Translation: CATSDLGVAGVNEQFF.

J is TRBJ2-7 and V is TRBV15; 8 bases align to TRBD2. The germline V gene encodes CDR1 LNHNV and CDR2 YYDKDF (reference sequence). This CDR3 is built from 14 residues. J was trimmed by 6 bases and V by 4 bases; bases with no gene match: 8. The CDR3 sequence is CATSTEAGAGEQYF. The CDR3, as DNA: TGTGCCACCAGCACGGAAGCGGGAGCCGGCGAGCAGTACTTC.

The V gene is TRBV27, the J gene TRBJ2-3; 10 nucleotides match TRBD2. There are 13 residues in the CDR3. CDR1 is MNHEY, CDR2 SMNVEV, per germline (reference sequence). The CDR3, as DNA: TGTGTTAGCGGGAGGAGGCAACCAGATACGCAGTATTTT. This translates into CVSGRRQPDTQYF.

This clonotype has ten or more counts. This sequence joins TRBV4-1 and TRBJ1-2; tentatively, D is TRBD1 (5 bases). This CDR3 contains 13 residues. The V end was cut by 1 base, the J end by 5 bases, with 8 bases between. The germline V gene encodes CDR1 MGHRA and CDR2 YSYEKL. The chain's CDR3 is CASSQGGEYGYTF. CDR3 nucleotides: TGCGCCAGCAGCCAAGGAGGGGAGTATGGCTACACCTTC.

This clonotype has a handful of counts. The J gene is TRBJ1-1, the V gene TRBV5-6; 9 bases line up with TRBD1. The CDR3 is made up of 16 amino acids. In germline, CDR1 is SGHDT, CDR2 YYEEEE. Losses at the gene ends were 2 bases for V and 2 bases for J; bases not matched to a gene: 7. The CDR3 is CASSLSDTGGNTEAFF. In DNA form, the CDR3 reads TGTGCCAGCAGCTTAAGTGATACAGGGGGCAACACTGAAGCTTTCTTT.

The chain is built from TRBV7-9 and TRBJ2-4; no firm D call. Per the germline V gene, CDR1 is SEHNR and CDR2 is FQNEAQ (reference sequence). The length of the CDR3 is 17 residues. Trimming left V 0 bases short and J 0 bases short, with 12 bases between. The DNA of the CDR3 is TGTGCCAGCAGCTTAGCGCCAACGGACCTAGCCAAAAACATTCAGTACTTC. Its protein is CASSLAPTDLAKNIQYF. The entire variable domain, with the rest obtained from reference TRBV7-9 and TRBJ2-4, is as follows: DTGVSQNPRHKITKRGQNVTFRCDPISEHNRLYWYRQTLGQGPEFLTYFQNEAQLEKSRLLSDRFSAERPKGSFSTLEIQRTEQGDSAMYLCASSLAPTDLAKNIQYFGAGTRLSVL.